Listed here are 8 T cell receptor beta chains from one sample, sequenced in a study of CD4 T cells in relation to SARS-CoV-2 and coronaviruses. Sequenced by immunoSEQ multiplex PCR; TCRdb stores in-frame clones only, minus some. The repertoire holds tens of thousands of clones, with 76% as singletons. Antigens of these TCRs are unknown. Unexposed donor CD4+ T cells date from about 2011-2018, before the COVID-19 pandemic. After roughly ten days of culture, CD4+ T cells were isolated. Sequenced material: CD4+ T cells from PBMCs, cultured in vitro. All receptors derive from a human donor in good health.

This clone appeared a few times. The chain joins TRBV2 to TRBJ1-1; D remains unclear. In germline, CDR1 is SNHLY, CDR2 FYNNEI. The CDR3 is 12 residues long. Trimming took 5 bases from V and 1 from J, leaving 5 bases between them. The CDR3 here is CASSQRNTEAFF. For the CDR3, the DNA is TGTGCCAGCAGTCAAAGGAACACTGAAGCTTTCTTT.

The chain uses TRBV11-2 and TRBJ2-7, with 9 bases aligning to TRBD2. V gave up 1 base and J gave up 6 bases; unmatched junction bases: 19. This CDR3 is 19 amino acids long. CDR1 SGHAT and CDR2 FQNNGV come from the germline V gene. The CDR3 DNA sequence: TGTGCCAGCAGCTTAGGCGCCCGGAGGACTAGCGCCCCGTTGGGCGAGCAGTACTTC. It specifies CASSLGARRTSAPLGEQYF.

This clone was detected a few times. CDR3 amino acids: CASSQGAGNNSPLHF. CDR3 coding DNA: TGTGCCAGCAGCCAAGGGGCGGGAAATAATTCACCCCTCCACTTT. V usage is TRBV3-1 (or the pseudogene TRBV3-2) and J usage is TRBJ1-6; D gene uncertain. V gave up 1 base and J gave up 5 bases, with 9 bases separating them. The CDR3 sequence is 15 residues long. The germline V gene has CDR1 LGHDT and CDR2 YNNKEL (reference sequence).

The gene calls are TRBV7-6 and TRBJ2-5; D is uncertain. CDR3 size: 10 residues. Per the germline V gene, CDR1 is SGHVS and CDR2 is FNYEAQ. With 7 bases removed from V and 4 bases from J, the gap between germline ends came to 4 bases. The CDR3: CASMGETQYF. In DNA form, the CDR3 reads TGTGCCAGCATGGGAGAGACCCAGTACTTC.

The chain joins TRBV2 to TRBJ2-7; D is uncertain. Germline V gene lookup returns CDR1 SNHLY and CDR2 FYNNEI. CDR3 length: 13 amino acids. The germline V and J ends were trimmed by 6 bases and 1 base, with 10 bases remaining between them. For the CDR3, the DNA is TGTGCCAGCAGACCGGGCCCTTCCTACGAGCAGTACTTC. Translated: CASRPGPSYEQYF.

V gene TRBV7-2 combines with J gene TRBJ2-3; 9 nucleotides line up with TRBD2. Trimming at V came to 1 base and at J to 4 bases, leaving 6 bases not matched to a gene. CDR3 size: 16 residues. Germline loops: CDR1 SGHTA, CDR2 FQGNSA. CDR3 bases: TGTGCCAGCAGCTTAGAGGTTTCTAGCGGGGCAGATACGCAGTATTTT. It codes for CASSLEVSSGADTQYF.

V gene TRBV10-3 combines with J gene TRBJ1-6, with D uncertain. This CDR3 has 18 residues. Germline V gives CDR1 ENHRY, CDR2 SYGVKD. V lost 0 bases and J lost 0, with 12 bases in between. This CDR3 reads CAISESRAWGSYNSPLHF. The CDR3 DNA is TGTGCCATCAGTGAGTCAAGGGCCTGGGGCTCCTATAATTCACCCCTCCACTTT.

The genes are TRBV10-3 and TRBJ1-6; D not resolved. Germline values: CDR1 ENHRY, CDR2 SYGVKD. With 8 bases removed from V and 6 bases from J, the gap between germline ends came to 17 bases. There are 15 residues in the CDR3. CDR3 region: CAIRDRPDANSPLHF. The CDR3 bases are TGTGCCATCCGAGACCGACCAGACGCTAATTCACCCCTCCACTTT.